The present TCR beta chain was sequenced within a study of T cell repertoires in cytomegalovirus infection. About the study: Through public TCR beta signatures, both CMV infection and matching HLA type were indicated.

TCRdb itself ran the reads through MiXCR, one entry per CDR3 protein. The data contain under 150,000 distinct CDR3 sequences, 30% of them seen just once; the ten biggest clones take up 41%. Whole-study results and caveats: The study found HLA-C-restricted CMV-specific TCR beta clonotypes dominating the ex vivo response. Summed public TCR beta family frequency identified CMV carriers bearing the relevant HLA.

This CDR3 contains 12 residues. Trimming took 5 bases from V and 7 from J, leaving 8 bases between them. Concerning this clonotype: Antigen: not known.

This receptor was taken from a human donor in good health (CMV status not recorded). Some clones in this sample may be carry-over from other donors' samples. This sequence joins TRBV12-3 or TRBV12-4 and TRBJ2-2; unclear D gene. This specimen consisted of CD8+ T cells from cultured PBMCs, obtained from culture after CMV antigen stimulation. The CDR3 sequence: CASSPSVGELFF. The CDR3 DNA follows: TGTGCCAGCAGTCCGTCCGTCGGGGAGCTGTTTTTT.